What follows is one TCR beta chain and its context. Reverse transcription of 0.5 to 1 ug RNA was carried out with random hexamers. From the immunoSEQ multiplex PCR reads, TCRdb called clonotypes with MiXCR, one entry per CDR3 protein. The profile shows under 200,000 distinct CDR3 sequences, 95% to 97% of them singletons. The data belong to a study of CD8 T cells in Susac syndrome. V lost 3 bases to trimming and J lost 3 bases, with 8 bases between them. The germline V gene has CDR1 SGDLS and CDR2 YYNGEE. This CDR3 spans 13 amino acids. This TCR was sampled from a human donor with Susac syndrome. The rearrangement links TRBV9 to TRBJ2-3; a weak D match, TRBD2 (5 bases). Sequenced material: CD4+ T cells from PBMCs. In DNA, the CDR3 is TGTGCCAGCAGCGCACGGGAAACAGATACGCAGTATTTT. Translated: CASSARETDTQYF.